This TCR beta chain was captured by sequencing in a study of blood T cell repertoires in COVID-19. As for the study in general: Material from acute and convalescent COVID-19 was sourced from the United States, Italy and Spain. From T cells, B-cell-depleted T cells, or PBMCs came the material, which was cDNA or gDNA.

Trimming took 0 bases from V and 3 from J, leaving 12 bases between them. CDR1 is MRHNA and CDR2 is SNTAGT in the germline V gene. The CDR3 is made up of 16 amino acids. In the original workflow: The assay estimated nucleated cells by amplifying reference gene primers. Clones were read by immunoSEQ multiplex PCR, and TCRdb kept only the in-frame ones, dropping some. V, J and clone size were drawn from that table, and D and trimming were deduced from the DNA. The data hold 450,000 to 500,000 clones, with 70% to 90% observed a single time. The rearrangement uses TRBV6-4 and TRBJ2-1; D is unclear. The sample comprised peripheral blood. This sequence originates from a human donor in a cohort sampled during active COVID-19. Here the CDR3 DNA reads TGTGCCAGCAGTGACTCTGGCAGATTAAACTACAATGAGCAGTTCTTC. Amino acid sequence: CASSDSGRLNYNEQFF.